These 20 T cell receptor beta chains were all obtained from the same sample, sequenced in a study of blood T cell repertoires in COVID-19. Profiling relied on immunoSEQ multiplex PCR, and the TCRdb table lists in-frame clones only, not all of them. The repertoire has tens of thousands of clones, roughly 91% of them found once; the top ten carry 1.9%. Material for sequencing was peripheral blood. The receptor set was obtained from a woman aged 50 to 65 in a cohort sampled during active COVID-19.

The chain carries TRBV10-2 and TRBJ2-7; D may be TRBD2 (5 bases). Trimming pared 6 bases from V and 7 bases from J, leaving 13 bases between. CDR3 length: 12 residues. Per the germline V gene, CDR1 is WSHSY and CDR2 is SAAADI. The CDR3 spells CASRTGNREQYF. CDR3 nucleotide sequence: TGCGCCAGCAGGACCGGGAATCGGGAGCAGTACTTC.

The CDR3 DNA reads as TGTGCCAGCAGCCCCCTCTCCCTGGGGGGGTACAATGAGCAGTTCTTC. Protein: CASSPLSLGGYNEQFF. This chain links TRBV11-3 with TRBJ2-1, with 7 bases aligning to TRBD2. Germline CDR1 is SGHNT and CDR2 is YENEEA. V shed 5 bases, J shed 4 bases, and the junction held 11 bases outside the gene matches. This CDR3 spans 16 amino acids.

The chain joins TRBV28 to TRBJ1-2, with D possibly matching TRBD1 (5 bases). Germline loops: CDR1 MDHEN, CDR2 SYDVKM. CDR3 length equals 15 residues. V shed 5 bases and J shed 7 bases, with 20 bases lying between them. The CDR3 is CASSARRGGVGGYTF. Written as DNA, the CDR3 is TGTGCCAGCAGTGCCCGGAGAGGAGGGGTAGGTGGCTACACCTTC.

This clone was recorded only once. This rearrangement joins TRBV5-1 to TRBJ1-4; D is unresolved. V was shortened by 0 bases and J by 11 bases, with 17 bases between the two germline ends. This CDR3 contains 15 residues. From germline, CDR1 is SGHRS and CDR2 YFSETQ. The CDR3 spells CASSLASTRPGKLFF. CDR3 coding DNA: TGCGCCAGCAGCTTGGCGTCAACACGGCCGGGGAAACTGTTTTTT. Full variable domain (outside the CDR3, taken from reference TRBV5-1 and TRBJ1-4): KAGVTQTPRYLIKTRGQQVTLSCSPISGHRSVSWYQQTPGQGLQFLFEYFSETQRNKGNFPGRFSGRQFSNSRSEMNVSTLELGDSALYLCASSLASTRPGKLFFGSGTQLSVL.

The chain's CDR3 is CASSSELGSGQFF. In nucleotides, the CDR3 is TGTGCCAGCAGCTCGGAGCTGGGTTCGGGGCAGTTCTTC. The chain couples TRBV13 to TRBJ2-1, with no clear D. The CDR3 length is 13 residues. CDR1 PRHDT and CDR2 FYEKMQ come from the germline V gene (reference sequence). Trimming pared 4 bases from V and 12 bases from J, leaving 16 bases between.

The CDR3 loop reads CASSPDRSYYGYTF. CDR3 DNA: TGTGCCAGCTCACCGGACAGGTCTTACTATGGCTACACCTTC. The chain is built from TRBV18 and TRBJ1-2, with 7 bases fitting TRBD1. Germline V gene data show CDR1 as KGHSH and CDR2 as LQKENI. After removal of 3 bases from V and 3 bases from J, the junction contained 4 bases not matched to a gene. This CDR3 is built from 14 residues.

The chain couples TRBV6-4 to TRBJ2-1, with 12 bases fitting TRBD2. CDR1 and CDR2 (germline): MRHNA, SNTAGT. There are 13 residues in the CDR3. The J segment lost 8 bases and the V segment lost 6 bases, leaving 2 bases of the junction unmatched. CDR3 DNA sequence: TGTGCCAGCAGGCTAGCGGGAGGGTATGAGCAGTTCTTC. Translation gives CASRLAGGYEQFF.

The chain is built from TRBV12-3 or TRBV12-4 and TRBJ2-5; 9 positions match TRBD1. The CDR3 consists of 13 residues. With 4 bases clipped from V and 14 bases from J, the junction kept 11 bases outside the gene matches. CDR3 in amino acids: CASSSTPGQGIYF. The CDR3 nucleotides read TGTGCCAGCAGTTCAACTCCGGGACAGGGCATTTACTTC.

The CDR3 protein is CASSLSEDTEAFF. Written as DNA, the CDR3 is TGTGCCAGCAGCTTAAGCGAGGACACTGAAGCTTTCTTT. The J gene is TRBJ1-1, the V gene TRBV7-3; D gene unclear. CDR1 SGHTA and CDR2 FQGTGA come from the germline V gene. This CDR3 spans 13 amino acids. Deletions cut 1 base from V and 3 bases from J, with 6 bases between.

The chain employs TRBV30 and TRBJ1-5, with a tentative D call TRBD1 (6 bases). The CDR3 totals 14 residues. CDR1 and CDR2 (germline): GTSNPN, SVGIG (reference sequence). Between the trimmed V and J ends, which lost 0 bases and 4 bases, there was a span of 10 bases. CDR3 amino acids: CAWSVAGDNQPQHF. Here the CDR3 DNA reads TGTGCCTGGAGTGTAGCAGGGGATAATCAGCCCCAGCATTTT.

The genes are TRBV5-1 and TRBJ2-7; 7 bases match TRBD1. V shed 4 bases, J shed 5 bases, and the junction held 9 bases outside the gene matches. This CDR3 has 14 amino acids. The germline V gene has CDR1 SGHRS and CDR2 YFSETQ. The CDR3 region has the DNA TGCGCCAGCAGCCATCGGGACAGTGGCAACGAGCAGTACTTC. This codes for CASSHRDSGNEQYF.

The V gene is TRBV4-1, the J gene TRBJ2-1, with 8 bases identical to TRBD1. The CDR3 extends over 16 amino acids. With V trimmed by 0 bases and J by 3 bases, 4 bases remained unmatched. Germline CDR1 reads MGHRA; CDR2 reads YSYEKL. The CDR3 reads CASSQEDRASYNEQFF. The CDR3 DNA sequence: TGCGCCAGCAGCCAAGAGGACAGGGCGAGCTACAATGAGCAGTTCTTC.

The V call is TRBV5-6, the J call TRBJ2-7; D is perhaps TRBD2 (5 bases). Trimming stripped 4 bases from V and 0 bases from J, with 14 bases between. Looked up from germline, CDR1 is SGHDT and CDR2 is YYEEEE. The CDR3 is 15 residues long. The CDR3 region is CASSPMDFSSYEQYF. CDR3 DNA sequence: TGTGCCAGCAGCCCTATGGACTTTTCCTCCTACGAGCAGTACTTC.

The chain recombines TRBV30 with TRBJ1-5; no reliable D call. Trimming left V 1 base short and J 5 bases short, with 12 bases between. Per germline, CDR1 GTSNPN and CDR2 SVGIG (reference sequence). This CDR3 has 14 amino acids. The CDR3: CAWSAQASYQPQHF. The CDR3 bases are TGTGCCTGGAGTGCCCAGGCAAGCTATCAGCCCCAGCATTTT.

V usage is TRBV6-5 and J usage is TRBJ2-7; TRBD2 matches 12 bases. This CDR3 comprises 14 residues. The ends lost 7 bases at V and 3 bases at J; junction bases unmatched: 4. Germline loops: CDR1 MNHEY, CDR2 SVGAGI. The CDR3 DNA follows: TGTGCCAGCACCGGACTAGCGGGAAACTACGAGCAGTACTTC. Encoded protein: CASTGLAGNYEQYF.

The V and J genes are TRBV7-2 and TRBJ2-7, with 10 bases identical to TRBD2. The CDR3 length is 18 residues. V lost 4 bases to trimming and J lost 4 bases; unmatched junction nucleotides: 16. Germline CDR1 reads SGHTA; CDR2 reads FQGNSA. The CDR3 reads CASSSRGRSSGRRYEQYF. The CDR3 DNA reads TGTGCCAGCAGCTCAAGGGGGCGGTCTAGCGGGAGAAGGTACGAGCAGTACTTC.

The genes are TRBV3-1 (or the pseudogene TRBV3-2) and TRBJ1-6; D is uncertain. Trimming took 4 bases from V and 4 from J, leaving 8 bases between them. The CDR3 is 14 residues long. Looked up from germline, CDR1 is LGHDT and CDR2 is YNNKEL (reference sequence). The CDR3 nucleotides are TGTGCCAGCAGCCGGGGAGTTTATAATTCACCCCTCCACTTT. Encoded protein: CASSRGVYNSPLHF.

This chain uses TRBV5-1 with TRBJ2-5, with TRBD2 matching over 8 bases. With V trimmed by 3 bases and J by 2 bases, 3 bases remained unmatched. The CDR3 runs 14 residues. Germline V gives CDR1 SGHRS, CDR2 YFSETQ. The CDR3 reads CASSSTSEQETQYF. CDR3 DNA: TGCGCCAGCAGCTCGACTAGCGAGCAAGAGACCCAGTACTTC.

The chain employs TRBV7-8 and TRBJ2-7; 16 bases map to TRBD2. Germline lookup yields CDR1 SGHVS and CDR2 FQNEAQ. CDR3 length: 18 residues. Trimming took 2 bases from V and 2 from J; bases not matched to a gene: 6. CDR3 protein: CASSLQTGTSGRAYEQYF. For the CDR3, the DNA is TGTGCCAGCAGCTTACAAACCGGGACTAGCGGGAGGGCCTACGAGCAGTACTTC.

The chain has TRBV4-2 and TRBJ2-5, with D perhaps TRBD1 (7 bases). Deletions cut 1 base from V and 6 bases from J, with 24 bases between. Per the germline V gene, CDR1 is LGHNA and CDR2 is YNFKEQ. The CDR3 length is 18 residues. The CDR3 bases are TGTGCCAGCAGCCAAGTCGGGGTGGGACAGAGGGGGGCTCAGACCCAGTACTTC. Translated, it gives CASSQVGVGQRGAQTQYF.